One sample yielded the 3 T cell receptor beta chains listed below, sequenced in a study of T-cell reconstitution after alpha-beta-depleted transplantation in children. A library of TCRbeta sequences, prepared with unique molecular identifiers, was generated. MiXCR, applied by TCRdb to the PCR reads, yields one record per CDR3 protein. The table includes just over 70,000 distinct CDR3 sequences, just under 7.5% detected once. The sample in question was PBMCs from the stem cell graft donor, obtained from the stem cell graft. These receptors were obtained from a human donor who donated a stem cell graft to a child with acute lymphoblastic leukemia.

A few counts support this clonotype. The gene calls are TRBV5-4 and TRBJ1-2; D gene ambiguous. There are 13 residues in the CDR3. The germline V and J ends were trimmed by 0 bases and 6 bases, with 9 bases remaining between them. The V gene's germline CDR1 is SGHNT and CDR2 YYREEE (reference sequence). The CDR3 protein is CASSLARVDGYTF. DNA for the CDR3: TGTGCCAGCAGCTTGGCCCGAGTGGATGGCTACACCTTC.

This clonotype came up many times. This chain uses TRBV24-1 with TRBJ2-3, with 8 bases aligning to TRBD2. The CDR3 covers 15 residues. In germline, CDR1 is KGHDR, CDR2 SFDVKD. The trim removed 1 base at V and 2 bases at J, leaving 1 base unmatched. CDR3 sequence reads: CATSDLAGDTDTQYF. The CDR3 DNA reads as TGTGCCACCAGTGATTTAGCGGGAGACACAGATACGCAGTATTTT.

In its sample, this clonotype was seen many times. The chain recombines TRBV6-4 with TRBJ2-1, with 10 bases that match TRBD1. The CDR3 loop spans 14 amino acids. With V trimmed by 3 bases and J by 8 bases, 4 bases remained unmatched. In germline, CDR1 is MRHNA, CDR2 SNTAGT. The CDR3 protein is CASSETGGFDEQFF. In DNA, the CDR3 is TGTGCCAGCAGTGAGACAGGGGGCTTCGATGAGCAGTTCTTC.